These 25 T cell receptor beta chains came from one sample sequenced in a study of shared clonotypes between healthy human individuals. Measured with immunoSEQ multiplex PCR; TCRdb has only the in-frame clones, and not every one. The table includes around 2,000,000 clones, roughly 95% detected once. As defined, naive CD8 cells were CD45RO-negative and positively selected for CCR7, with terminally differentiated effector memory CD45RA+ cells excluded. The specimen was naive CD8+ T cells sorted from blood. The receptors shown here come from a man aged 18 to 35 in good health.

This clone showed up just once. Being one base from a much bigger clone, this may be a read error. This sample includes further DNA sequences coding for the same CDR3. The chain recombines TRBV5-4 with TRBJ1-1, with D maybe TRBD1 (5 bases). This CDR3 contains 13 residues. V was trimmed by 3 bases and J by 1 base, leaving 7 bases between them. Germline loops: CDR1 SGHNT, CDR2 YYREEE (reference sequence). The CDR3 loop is CASSWGGNTEAFF. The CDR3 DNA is TGTGCCAGCAGCTGGGGGGGGAACACTGAAGCTTTCTTT.

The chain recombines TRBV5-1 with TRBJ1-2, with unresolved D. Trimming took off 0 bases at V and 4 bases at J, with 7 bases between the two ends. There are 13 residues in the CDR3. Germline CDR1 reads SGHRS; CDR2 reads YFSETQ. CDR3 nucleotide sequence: TGCGCCAGCAGCTTGGTTACATCCTATGGCTACACCTTC. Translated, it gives CASSLVTSYGYTF.

CDR3 loop: CAWRAAGTGDSPLHF. The CDR3 nucleotides read TGTGCCTGGAGGGCCGCCGGGACAGGGGATTCACCCCTCCACTTT. J is TRBJ1-6 and V is TRBV30; 10 nucleotides align to TRBD1. CDR3 length: 15 residues. V lost 3 bases, J lost 8 bases, and 7 bases stayed unmatched. Germline V lookup: CDR1 GTSNPN, CDR2 SVGIG (reference sequence).

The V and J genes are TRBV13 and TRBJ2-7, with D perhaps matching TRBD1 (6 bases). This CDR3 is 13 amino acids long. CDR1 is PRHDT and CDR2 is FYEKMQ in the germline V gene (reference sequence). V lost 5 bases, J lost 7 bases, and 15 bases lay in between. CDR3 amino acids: CASSQAARGEQYF. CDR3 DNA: TGTGCCAGCAGCCAGGCCGCTAGGGGGGAGCAGTACTTC.

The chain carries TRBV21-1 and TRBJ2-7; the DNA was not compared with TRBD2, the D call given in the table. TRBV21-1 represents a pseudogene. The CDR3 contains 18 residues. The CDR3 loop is CASSKLGLAGVSPYEQYF. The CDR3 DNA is TGTGCCAGCAGCAAATTGGGACTAGCGGGAGTTTCCCCCTACGAGCAGTACTTC.

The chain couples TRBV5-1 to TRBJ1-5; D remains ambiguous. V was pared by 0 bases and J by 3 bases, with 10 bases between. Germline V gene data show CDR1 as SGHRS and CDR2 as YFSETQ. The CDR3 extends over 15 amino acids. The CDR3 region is CASSLEGNFNQPQHF. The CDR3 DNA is TGCGCCAGCAGCTTGGAGGGCAACTTCAATCAGCCCCAGCATTTT.

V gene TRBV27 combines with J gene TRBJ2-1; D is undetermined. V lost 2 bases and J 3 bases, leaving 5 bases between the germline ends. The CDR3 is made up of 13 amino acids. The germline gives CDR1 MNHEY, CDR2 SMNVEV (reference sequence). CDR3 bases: TGTGCCAGCAGTTTAATGGTCTACAATGAGCAGTTCTTC. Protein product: CASSLMVYNEQFF.

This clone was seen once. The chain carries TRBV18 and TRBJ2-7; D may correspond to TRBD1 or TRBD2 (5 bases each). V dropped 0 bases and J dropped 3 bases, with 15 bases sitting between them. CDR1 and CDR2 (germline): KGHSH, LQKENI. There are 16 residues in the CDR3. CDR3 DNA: TGTGCCAGCTCACCACCGAAGGGGAGTTCCTTCTACGAGCAGTACTTC. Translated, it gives CASSPPKGSSFYEQYF.

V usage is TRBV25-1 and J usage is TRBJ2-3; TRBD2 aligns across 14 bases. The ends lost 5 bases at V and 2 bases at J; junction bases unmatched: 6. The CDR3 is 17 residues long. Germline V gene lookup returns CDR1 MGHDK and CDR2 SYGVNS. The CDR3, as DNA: TGTGCCAGCAGTCTGGGACTAGCGGGAGAGTACACAGATACGCAGTATTTT. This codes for CASSLGLAGEYTDTQYF. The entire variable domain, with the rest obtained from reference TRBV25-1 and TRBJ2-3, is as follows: EADIYQTPRYLVIGTGKKITLECSQTMGHDKMYWYQQDPGMELHLIHYSYGVNSTEKGDLSSESTVSRIRTEHFPLTLESARPSHTSQYLCASSLGLAGEYTDTQYFGPGTRLTVL.

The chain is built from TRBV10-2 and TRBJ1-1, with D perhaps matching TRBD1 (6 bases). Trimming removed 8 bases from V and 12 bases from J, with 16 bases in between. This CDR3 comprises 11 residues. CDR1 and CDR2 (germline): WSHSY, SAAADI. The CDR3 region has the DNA TGCGCCAGCCGGGACATGGCGGAAACTTTCTTT. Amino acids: CASRDMAETFF.

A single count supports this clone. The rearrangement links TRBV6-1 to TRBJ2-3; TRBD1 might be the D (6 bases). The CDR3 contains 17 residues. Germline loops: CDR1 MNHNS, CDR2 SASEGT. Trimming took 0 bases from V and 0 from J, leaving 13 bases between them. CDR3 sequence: CASSEARGGPSTDTQYF. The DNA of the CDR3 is TGTGCCAGCAGTGAAGCGCGAGGGGGTCCTAGCACAGATACGCAGTATTTT.

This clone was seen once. This CDR3 is CASSLEGTGGGEAFF. In nucleotides, the CDR3 is TGTGCCAGCAGCTTAGAAGGGACAGGGGGCGGTGAAGCTTTCTTT. This chain joins TRBV11-2 and TRBJ1-1; 12 bases align to TRBD1. The CDR3 has 15 residues. Unmatched junction bases numbered 3, after V lost 0 bases and J lost 7 bases. Per germline, CDR1 SGHAT and CDR2 FQNNGV.

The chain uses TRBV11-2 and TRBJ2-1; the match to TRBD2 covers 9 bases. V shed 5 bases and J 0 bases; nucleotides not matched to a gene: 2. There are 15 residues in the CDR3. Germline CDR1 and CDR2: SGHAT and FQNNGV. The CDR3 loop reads CASSLLAGSYNEQFF. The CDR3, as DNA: TGTGCCAGCAGCCTACTAGCGGGCTCCTACAATGAGCAGTTCTTC. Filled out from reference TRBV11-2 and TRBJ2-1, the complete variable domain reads EAGVAQSPRYKIIEKRQSVAFWCNPISGHATLYWYQQILGQGPKLLIQFQNNGVVDDSQLPKDRFSAERLKGVDSTLKIQPAKLEDSAVYLCASSLLAGSYNEQFFGPGTRLTVL.

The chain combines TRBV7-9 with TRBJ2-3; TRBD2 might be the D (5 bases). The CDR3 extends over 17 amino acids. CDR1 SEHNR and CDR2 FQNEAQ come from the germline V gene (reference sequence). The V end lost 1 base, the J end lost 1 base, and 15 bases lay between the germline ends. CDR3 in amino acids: CASSLDSLAEGTDTQYF. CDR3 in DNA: TGTGCCAGCAGCTTAGATAGTCTAGCAGAGGGCACAGATACGCAGTATTTT.

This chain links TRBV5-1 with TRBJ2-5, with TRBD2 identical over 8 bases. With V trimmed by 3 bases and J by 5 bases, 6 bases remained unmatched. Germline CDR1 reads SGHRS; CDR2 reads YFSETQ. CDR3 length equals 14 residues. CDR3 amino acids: CASSSGGPWETQYF. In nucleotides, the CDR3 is TGCGCCAGCAGCTCGGGGGGGCCTTGGGAGACCCAGTACTTC.

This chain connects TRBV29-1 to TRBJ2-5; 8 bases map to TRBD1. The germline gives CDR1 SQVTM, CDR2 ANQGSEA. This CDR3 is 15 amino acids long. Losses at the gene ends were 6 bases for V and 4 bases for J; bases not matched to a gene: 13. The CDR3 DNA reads TGCAGCGTGGGGCCATGGCAGGGGGCGCGAGAGACCCAGTACTTC. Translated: CSVGPWQGARETQYF.

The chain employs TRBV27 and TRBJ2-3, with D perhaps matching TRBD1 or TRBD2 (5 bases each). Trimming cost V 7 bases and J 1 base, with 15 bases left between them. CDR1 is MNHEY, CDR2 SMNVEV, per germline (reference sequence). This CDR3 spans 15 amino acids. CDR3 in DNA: TGTGCCAGCACCCCTCGGGACGGGCGCACAGATACGCAGTATTTT. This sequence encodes CASTPRDGRTDTQYF.

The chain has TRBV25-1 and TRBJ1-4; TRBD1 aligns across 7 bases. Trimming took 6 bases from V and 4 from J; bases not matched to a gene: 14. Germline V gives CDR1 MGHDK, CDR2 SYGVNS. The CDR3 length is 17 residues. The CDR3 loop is CASSEGGQLLINEKLFF. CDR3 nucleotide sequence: TGTGCCAGCAGCGAGGGGGGACAGCTACTAATTAATGAAAAACTGTTTTTT.

CDR3 amino acids: CASSEGAGFSYEQYF. In DNA form, the CDR3 reads TGTGCCAGCAGTGAAGGGGCAGGCTTCTCCTACGAGCAGTACTTC. This chain connects TRBV2 to TRBJ2-7; D ambiguous. V lost 1 base to trimming and J lost 0 bases, with 10 bases between them. Per the germline V gene, CDR1 is SNHLY and CDR2 is FYNNEI. This CDR3 region has 15 residues.

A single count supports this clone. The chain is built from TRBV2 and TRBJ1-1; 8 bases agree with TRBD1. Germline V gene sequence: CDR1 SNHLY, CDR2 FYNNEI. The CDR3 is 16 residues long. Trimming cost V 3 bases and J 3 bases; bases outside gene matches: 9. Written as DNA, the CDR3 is TGTGCCAGCAGTGACACCTGGACAGGGTGGGACACTGAAGCTTTCTTT. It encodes CASSDTWTGWDTEAFF.

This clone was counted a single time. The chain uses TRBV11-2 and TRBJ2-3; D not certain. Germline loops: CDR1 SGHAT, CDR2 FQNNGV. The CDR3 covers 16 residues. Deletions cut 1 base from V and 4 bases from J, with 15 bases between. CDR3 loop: CASSLVFGSGSDTQYF. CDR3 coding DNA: TGTGCCAGCAGCTTAGTTTTCGGCTCGGGCTCAGATACGCAGTATTTT.

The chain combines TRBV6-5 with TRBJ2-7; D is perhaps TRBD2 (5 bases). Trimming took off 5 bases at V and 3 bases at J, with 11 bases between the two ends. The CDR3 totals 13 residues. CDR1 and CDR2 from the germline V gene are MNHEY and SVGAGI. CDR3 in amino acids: CASSADGGYEQYF. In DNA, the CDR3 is TGTGCCAGCAGTGCGGACGGAGGCTACGAGCAGTACTTC.

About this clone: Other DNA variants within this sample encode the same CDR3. This CDR3 reads CASSLVGDEQYF. The CDR3 DNA is TGTGCCAGCAGCTTGGTTGGAGATGAGCAGTACTTC. The chain links TRBV5-6 to TRBJ2-7; unclear D gene. With 0 bases removed from V and 7 bases from J, the gap between germline ends came to 8 bases. This CDR3 has 12 residues. Germline CDR1 SGHDT, CDR2 YYEEEE.

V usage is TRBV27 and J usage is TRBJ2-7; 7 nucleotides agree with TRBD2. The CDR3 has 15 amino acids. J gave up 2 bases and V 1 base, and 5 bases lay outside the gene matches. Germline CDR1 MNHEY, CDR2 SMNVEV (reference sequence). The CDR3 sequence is CASSLLGGIAYEQYF. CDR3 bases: TGTGCCAGCAGTTTATTGGGGGGGATTGCCTACGAGCAGTACTTC.

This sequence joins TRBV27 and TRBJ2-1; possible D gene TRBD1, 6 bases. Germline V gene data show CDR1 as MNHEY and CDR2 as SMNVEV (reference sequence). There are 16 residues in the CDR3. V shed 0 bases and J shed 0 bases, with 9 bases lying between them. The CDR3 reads CASSLSPDSSYNEQFF. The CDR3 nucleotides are TGTGCCAGCAGTTTATCTCCGGACAGCTCCTACAATGAGCAGTTCTTC.